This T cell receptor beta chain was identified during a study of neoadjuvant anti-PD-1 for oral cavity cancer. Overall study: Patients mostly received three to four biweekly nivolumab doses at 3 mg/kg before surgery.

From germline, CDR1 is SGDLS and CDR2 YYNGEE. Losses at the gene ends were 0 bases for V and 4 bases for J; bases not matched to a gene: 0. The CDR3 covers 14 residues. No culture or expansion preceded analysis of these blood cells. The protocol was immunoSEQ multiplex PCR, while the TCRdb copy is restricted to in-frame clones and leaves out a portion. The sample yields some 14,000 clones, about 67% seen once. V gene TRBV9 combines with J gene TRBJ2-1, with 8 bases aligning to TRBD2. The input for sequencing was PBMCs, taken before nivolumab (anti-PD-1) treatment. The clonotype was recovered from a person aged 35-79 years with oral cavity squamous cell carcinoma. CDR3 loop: CASSVVAGYNEQFF. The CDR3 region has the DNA TGTGCCAGCAGCGTAGTAGCGGGGTACAATGAGCAGTTCTTC.